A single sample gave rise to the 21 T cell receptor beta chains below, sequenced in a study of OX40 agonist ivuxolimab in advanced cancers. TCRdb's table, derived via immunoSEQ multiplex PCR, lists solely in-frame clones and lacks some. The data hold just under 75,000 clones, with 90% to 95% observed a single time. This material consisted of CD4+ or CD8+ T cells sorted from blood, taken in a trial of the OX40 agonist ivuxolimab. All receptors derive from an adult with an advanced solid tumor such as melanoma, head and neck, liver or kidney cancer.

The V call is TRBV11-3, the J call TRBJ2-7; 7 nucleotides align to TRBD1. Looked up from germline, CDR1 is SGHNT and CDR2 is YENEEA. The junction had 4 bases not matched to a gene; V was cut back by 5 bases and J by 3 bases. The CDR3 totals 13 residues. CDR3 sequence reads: CASSPGQSYEQYF. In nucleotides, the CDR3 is TGTGCCAGCAGCCCGGGACAGAGCTACGAGCAGTACTTC.

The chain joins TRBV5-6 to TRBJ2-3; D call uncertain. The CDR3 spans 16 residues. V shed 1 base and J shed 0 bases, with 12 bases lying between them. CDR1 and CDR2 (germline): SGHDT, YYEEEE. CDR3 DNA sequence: TGTGCCAGCAGCTTGCGGCAGGTCTCTAGCACAGATACGCAGTATTTT. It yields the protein CASSLRQVSSTDTQYF.

For the CDR3, the DNA is TGCGCCAGCAGCGCCGGACAGGGCAGCAATCAGCCCCAGCATTTT. Residues: CASSAGQGSNQPQHF. J is TRBJ1-5 and V is TRBV5-1, with TRBD1 identical over 8 bases. Trimming removed 4 bases from V and 1 base from J; junction bases left unmatched: 4. This CDR3 has 15 amino acids. Germline V lookup: CDR1 SGHRS, CDR2 YFSETQ.

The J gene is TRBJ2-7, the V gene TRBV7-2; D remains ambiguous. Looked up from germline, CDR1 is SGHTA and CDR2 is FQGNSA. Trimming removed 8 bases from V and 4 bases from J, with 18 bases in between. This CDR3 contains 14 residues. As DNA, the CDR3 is TGTGCCAGCTCCCAGGCCTATACCTATTACGAGCAGTACTTC. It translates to CASSQAYTYYEQYF.

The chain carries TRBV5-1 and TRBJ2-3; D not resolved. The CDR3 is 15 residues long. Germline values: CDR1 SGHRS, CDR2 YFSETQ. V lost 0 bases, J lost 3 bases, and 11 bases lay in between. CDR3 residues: CASSLGALSTDTQYF. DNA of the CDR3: TGCGCCAGCAGCTTGGGGGCTTTAAGTACAGATACGCAGTATTTT.

The chain's CDR3 is CASSLSGVPSEPQHF. The CDR3 DNA follows: TGTGCCAGCAGCTTATCAGGGGTCCCTTCGGAGCCCCAGCATTTT. This rearrangement joins TRBV5-4 to TRBJ1-5; D possibly corresponds to TRBD1 (6 bases). This CDR3 has 15 amino acids. Trimming pared 2 bases from V and 8 bases from J, leaving 17 bases between. Germline V lookup: CDR1 SGHNT, CDR2 YYREEE (reference sequence).

CDR3 sequence reads: CASSLAGKETQYF. The CDR3 region has the DNA TGTGCCAGCAGTTTAGCGGGGAAAGAGACCCAGTACTTC. This chain links TRBV6-5 with TRBJ2-5; 8 bases align to TRBD2. Per the germline V gene, CDR1 is MNHEY and CDR2 is SVGAGI. The V and J ends lost 4 bases and 3 bases, in that order; junction bases with no gene match: 1. This CDR3 comprises 13 residues.

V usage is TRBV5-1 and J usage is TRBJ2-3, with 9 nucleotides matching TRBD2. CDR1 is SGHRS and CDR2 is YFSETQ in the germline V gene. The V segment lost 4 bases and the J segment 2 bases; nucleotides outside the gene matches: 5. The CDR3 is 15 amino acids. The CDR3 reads CASSRPGLATDTQYF. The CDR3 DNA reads TGCGCCAGCAGCAGGCCGGGACTAGCCACAGATACGCAGTATTTT.

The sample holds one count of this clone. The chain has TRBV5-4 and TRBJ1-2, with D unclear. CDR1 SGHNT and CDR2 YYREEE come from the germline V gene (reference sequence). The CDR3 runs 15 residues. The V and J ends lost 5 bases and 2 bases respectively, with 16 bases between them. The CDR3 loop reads CASSSAGPLNYGYTF. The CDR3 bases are TGTGCCAGCAGTTCGGCAGGTCCTTTGAACTATGGCTACACCTTC. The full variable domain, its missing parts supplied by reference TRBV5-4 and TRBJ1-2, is ETGVTQSPTHLIKTRGQQVTLRCSSQSGHNTVSWYQQALGQGPQFIFQYYREEENGRGNFPPRFSGLQFPNYSSELNVNALELDDSALYLCASSSAGPLNYGYTFGSGTRLTVV.

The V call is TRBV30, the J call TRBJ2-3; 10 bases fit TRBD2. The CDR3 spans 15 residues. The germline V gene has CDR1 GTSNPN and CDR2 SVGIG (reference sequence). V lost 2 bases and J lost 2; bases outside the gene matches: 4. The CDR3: CAWSPLAGATDTQYF. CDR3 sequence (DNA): TGTGCCTGGAGTCCTCTAGCGGGAGCCACAGATACGCAGTATTTT.

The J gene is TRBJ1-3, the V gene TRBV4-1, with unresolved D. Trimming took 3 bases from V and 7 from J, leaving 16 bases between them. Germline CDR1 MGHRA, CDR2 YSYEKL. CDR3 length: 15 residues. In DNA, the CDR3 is TGCGCCAGCAGCCACTCCCCACTGAGCCCTAACACCATATATTTT. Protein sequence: CASSHSPLSPNTIYF.

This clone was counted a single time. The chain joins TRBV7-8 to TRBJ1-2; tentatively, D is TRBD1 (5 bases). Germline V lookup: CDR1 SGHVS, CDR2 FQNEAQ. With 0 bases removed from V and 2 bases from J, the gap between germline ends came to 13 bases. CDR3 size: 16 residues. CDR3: CASSLARGPGNYGYTF. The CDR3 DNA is TGTGCCAGCAGCTTAGCGAGGGGACCGGGGAACTATGGCTACACCTTC.

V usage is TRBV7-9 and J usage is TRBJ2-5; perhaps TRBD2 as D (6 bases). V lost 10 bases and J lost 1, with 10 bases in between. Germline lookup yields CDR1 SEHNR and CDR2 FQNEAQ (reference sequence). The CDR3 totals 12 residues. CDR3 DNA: TGTGCCACTTATAGCGGCCAAGAGACCCAGTACTTC. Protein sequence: CATYSGQETQYF.

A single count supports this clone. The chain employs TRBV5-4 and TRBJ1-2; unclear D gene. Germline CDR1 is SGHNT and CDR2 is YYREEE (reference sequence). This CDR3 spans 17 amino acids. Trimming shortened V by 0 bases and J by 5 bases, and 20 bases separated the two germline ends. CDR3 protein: CASSLEALRPTGYGYTF. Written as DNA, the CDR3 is TGTGCCAGCAGCTTGGAGGCTCTACGTCCGACGGGGTATGGCTACACCTTC. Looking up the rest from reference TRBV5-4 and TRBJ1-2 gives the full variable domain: ETGVTQSPTHLIKTRGQQVTLRCSSQSGHNTVSWYQQALGQGPQFIFQYYREEENGRGNFPPRFSGLQFPNYSSELNVNALELDDSALYLCASSLEALRPTGYGYTFGSGTRLTVV.

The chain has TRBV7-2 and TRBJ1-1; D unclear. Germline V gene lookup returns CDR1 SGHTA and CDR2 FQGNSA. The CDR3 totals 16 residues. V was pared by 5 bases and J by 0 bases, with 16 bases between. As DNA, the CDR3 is TGTGCCAGCAGCCCTTACCACAGAATTATGAACACTGAAGCTTTCTTT. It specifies CASSPYHRIMNTEAFF.

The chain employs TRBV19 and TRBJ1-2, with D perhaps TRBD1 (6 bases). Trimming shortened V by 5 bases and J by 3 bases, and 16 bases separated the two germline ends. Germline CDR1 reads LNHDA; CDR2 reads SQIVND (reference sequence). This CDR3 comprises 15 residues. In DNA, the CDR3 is TGTGCCAGTAGTGCCTTCGGGACACCAGACTATGGCTACACCTTC. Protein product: CASSAFGTPDYGYTF.

The CDR3 DNA sequence: TGCGCCAGCAGCCAAGGAGGGACCGCGTCACAACACGAGCAGTACTTC. Translated, it gives CASSQGGTASQHEQYF. The chain joins TRBV4-1 to TRBJ2-5; possibly TRBD1 or TRBD2 for D (5 bases each). The end of the DNA aligns better with TRBJ2-7, so the J call may be wrong. The length of the CDR3 is 16 residues. Germline values: CDR1 MGHRA, CDR2 YSYEKL.

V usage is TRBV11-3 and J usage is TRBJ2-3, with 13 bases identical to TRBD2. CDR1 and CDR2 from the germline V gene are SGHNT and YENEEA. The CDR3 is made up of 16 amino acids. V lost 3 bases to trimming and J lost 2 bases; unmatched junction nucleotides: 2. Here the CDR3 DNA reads TGTGCCAGCAGCTTCGGACTAGCGGGAGTCACAGATACGCAGTATTTT. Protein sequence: CASSFGLAGVTDTQYF.

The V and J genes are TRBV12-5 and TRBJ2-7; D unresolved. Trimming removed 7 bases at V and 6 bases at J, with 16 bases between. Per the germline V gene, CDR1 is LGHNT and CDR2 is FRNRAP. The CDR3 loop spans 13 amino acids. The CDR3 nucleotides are TGTGCTAGTGCCCTTGAGACGGCCCTCGAGCAGTACTTC. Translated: CASALETALEQYF.

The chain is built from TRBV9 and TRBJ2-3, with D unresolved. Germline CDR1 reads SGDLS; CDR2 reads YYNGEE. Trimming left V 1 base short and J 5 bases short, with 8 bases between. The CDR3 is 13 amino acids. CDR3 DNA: TGTGCCAGCAGCGTACTCGGGCTAGATACGCAGTATTTT. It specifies CASSVLGLDTQYF.

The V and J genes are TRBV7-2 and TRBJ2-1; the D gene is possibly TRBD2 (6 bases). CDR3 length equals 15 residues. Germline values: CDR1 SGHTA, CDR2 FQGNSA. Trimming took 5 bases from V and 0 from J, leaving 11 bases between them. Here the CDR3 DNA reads TGTGCCAGCAGCCAATGGGACTTCTCCTACAATGAGCAGTTCTTC. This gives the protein CASSQWDFSYNEQFF.